What follows is one T cell receptor beta chain and its context. What it recognizes is unknown. The data originate from a study of OX40 agonist ivuxolimab in advanced cancers. Background on the study: Two cutaneous melanoma patients and one hepatocellular carcinoma patient, three in all, had partial responses.

V dropped 5 bases and J dropped 8 bases, with 18 bases sitting between them. Germline CDR1 and CDR2: SGHTA and FQGNSA. The CDR3 consists of 15 residues. Study-wide results and limits: Some nonresponders also had low normalized T-cell clonal expansion.

Autoimmune disease history or systemic immunosuppression excluded patients. Produced via immunoSEQ multiplex PCR; TCRdb's table is partial and in-frame only. The sample has approximately 30,000 clones; about 92% are singletons. The rearrangement uses TRBV7-2 and TRBJ2-2; D may be TRBD1 (5 bases). The sequence was collected from an adult with an advanced solid tumor such as melanoma, head and neck, liver or kidney cancer. The source material was CD4+ or CD8+ T cells sorted from blood, sampled in a trial of the OX40 agonist ivuxolimab. The CDR3 loop is CASSGAASLFGELFF. As DNA, the CDR3 is TGTGCCAGCAGCGGGGCAGCTAGTCTGTTTGGGGAGCTGTTTTTT.